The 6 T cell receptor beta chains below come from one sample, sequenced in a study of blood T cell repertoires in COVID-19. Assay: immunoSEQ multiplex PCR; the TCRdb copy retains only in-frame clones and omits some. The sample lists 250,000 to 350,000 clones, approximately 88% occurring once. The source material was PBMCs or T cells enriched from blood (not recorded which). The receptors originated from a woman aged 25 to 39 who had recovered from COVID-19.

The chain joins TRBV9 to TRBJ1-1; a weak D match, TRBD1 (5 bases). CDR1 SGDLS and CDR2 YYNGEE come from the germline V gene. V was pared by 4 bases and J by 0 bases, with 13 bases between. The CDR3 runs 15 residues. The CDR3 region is CASSTTGGMNTEAFF. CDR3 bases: TGTGCCAGCAGCACAACCGGGGGGATGAACACTGAAGCTTTCTTT.

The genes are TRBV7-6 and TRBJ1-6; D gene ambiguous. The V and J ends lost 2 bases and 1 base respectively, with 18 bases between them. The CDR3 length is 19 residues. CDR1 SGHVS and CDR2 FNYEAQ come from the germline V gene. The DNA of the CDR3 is TGTGCCAGCAGCTTATTCGCGCCGGGAGGAGATTCCTATAATTCACCCCTCCACTTT. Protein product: CASSLFAPGGDSYNSPLHF.

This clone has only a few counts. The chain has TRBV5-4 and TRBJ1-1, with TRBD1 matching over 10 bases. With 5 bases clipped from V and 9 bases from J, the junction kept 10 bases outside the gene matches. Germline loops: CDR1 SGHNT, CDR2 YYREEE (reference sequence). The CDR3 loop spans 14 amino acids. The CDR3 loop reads CASRKGQGMEKAFF. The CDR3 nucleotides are TGTGCCAGCAGAAAGGGACAGGGGATGGAGAAAGCTTTCTTT.

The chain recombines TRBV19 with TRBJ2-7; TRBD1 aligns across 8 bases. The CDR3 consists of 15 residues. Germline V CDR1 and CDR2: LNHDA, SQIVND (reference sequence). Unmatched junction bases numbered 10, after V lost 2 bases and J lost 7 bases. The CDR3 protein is CASSIRTGRGEEQYF. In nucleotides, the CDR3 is TGTGCCAGTAGTATAAGGACAGGGAGAGGGGAAGAGCAGTACTTC.

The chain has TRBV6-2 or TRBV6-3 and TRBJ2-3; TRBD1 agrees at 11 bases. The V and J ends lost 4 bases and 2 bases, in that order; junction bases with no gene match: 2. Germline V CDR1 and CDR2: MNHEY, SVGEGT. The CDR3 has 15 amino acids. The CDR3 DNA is TGTGCCAGCAGTTTAGGACAGGGGGCCACAGATACGCAGTATTTT. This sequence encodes CASSLGQGATDTQYF.

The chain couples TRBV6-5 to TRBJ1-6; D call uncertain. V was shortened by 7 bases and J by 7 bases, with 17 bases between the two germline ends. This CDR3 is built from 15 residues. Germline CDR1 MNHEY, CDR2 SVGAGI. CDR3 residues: CASTHRGKTNSPLHF. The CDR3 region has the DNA TGTGCCAGCACCCATCGCGGAAAGACCAATTCACCCCTCCACTTT.